These T cell receptor beta chains were read from a single sample in a study of Ad26.COV2.S vaccination and SARS-CoV-2 variants. Generated by immunoSEQ multiplex PCR, the TCRdb table keeps only in-frame clones and is missing some. The sample has 250,000 to 300,000 clones, around 87% seen once. The sequenced sample was peripheral blood, obtained in a trial of Ad26.COV2.S vaccine versus placebo. All receptors come from a person between 18 and 65 years old who received the Ad26.COV2.S COVID-19 vaccine or a placebo. CDR3s include the opening cysteine and the closing phenylalanine or tryptophan. D genes are given only for firm matches. Size is stated for part of the rows, as once, few or many counts, or as a class when the clone is expanded.

TRBV12-3/TRBV12-4	TRBJ1-2	-	-	TGTGCCAGCAGTTTAGAAGAACAAGGCTACACCTTC	CASSLEEQGYTF
TRBV27	TRBJ1-5	-	-	TGTGCCAGCAGTATAGCAGGCAATCAGCCCCAGCATTTT	CASSIAGNQPQHF
TRBV30	TRBJ1-6	-	TRBD1	TGTGCCTGGAGTGTACTGACAGGGGATATCTTGGATTCACCCCTCCACTTT	CAWSVLTGDILDSPLHF
TRBV21-1	TRBJ1-5	-	-	TGTGCCAGCAGCAAAGAGCAGGCCCGGGCGGGGCAGCCCCAGCATTTT	CASSKEQARAGQPQHF
TRBV2	TRBJ2-7	-	-	TGTGCCAGCAGTGTTGAAAGGTACTACGAGCAGTACTTC	CASSVERYYEQYF
TRBV5-1	TRBJ1-2	-	TRBD1	TGCGCCAGCAGCCGACCCTTGACAGGGGTCGGCTACACCTTC	CASSRPLTGVGYTF
TRBV28	TRBJ1-1	-	TRBD1	TGTGCCAGCAGTTTCGGGACAGTCTTGAACACTGAAGCTTTCTTT	CASSFGTVLNTEAFF
TRBV3-1/TRBV3-2	TRBJ2-7	-	-	TGTGCCAGCAGCCAAGCGGGGACGGAGCAGTACTTC	CASSQAGTEQYF
TRBV28	TRBJ2-3	-	-	TGTGCCAGCAGCGAGGCCGGTTTGGGGGCCCACACAGATACGCAGTATTTT	CASSEAGLGAHTDTQYF
TRBV5-1	TRBJ2-3	few	TRBD2	TGCGCCAGCAGCTTCTATAGCGGGACTAGCGGATCCACAGATACGCAGTATTTT	CASSFYSGTSGSTDTQYF
TRBV25-1	TRBJ1-2	many	-	TGTGCCAGCAGTGAAATCAGCTACGGCTATGGCTACACCTTC	CASSEISYGYGYTF
TRBV7-2	TRBJ2-3	-	-	TGTGCCAGCAGCGTTTTAGCCCCCAGCACAGATACGCAGTATTTT	CASSVLAPSTDTQYF
TRBV7-2	TRBJ1-6	-	-	TGTGCCAGCAGCTTAAGGGGGTGGGGGGAATCACCCCTCCACTTT	CASSLRGWGESPLHF
TRBV28	TRBJ2-1	few	TRBD2	TGTGCCAGCAGAACGCGCGGGAGTGTTAATGAGCAGTTCTTC	CASRTRGSVNEQFF
TRBV2	TRBJ1-1	-	-	TGTGCCAGCAGTGAGGTGTCTGGCACTGAAGCTTTCTTT	CASSEVSGTEAFF
TRBV10-2	TRBJ1-5	-	-	TGCGCCAGCAGTGAAGAGGGGTTCAGGGGCCCAGGGAGCAATCAGCCCCAGCATTTT	CASSEEGFRGPGSNQPQHF
TRBV15	TRBJ2-5	-	TRBD1	TGTGCCACCAAACCCCAGGGGGTCGCCCAAGAGACCCAGTACTTC	CATKPQGVAQETQYF
TRBV27	TRBJ2-7	-	-	TGTGCCAGCAGTTTAGATACAGGAGCCTACGAGCAGTACTTC	CASSLDTGAYEQYF
TRBV19	TRBJ2-4	once	-	TGTGCCAGTAGCGGGGTTGGCAAAAACATTCAGTACTTC	CASSGVGKNIQYF
TRBV5-1	TRBJ1-1	-	-	TGCGCCAGCAGCTTGGCCACAGCAATGAACACTGAAGCTTTCTTT	CASSLATAMNTEAFF
TRBV5-1	TRBJ2-7	-	-	TGCGCCAGCAGCTTGGTCCCCCAAGGCGCCGAGCAGTACTTC	CASSLVPQGAEQYF
TRBV6-2/TRBV6-3	TRBJ1-5	-	TRBD1	TGTGCCAGCAGTGCTCCCCTAGGGACAGGCAATCAGCCCCAGCATTTT	CASSAPLGTGNQPQHF
TRBV12-3/TRBV12-4	TRBJ2-5	once	-	TGTGCCAGCCGGACTCCGTACCAAGAGACCCAGTACTTC	CASRTPYQETQYF
TRBV7-2	TRBJ1-1	-	TRBD1	TGTGCCAGCAGCACACAGGGGGACACTGAAGCTTTCTTT	CASSTQGDTEAFF
TRBV11-3	TRBJ1-6	-	-	TGTGCCAGCAGCTTGGGCGGGACCAATTCACCCCTCCACTTT	CASSLGGTNSPLHF
TRBV6-2/TRBV6-3	TRBJ2-2	-	-	TGTGCCAGCAGTGCCGTCTACGAGGACGGGGAGCTGTTTTTT	CASSAVYEDGELFF
TRBV10-2	TRBJ2-5	-	-	TGCGCCAGCAGTGAGTCCGGGGAGACCCAGTACTTC	CASSESGETQYF
TRBV9	TRBJ2-3	-	TRBD2	TGTGCCAGCAGCAGAACGACTAGCGGGGCCCGGGATACGCAGTATTTT	CASSRTTSGARDTQYF
TRBV2	TRBJ2-1	-	-	TGTGCCAGCAAGTGGAGCGGGTATATCAACAATGAGCAGTTCTTC	CASKWSGYINNEQFF
TRBV5-1	TRBJ1-4	-	-	TGCGCCAGCAGCTTGGAAGGGGGACGTAATGAAAAACTGTTTTTT	CASSLEGGRNEKLFF
TRBV9	TRBJ1-2	-	TRBD1	TGTGCCAGCAGCGTAGATCCTACAGGGGGCGGCTATGGCTACACCTTC	CASSVDPTGGGYGYTF
TRBV6-4	TRBJ1-1	-	-	TGTGCCCAGCAACCAGGGGAGGACACTGAAGCTTTCTTT	CAQQPGEDTEAFF
TRBV5-1	TRBJ1-1	once	-	TGCGCCAGCACCTATACCGAAGGGGGGCGCATTAACACTGAAGCTTTCTTT	CASTYTEGGRINTEAFF